These T cell receptor beta chains were read from a single sample in a study of T cells after yellow fever vaccination. TCRdb recomputed calls from the 5' RACE reads with MiXCR, one row per CDR3 protein. In the table there are a few hundred thousand distinct CDR3 sequences, under 9% of which are singletons. The source material was CD4+ T cells sorted from PBMCs, sampled 5 days after the yellow fever booster vaccination. The receptors originated from a man between 18 and 35 years old who received the YFV17D yellow fever vaccine. Each CDR3 is given with its conserved first and last residue. D genes are given only for firm matches. Some rows mark clone size as missing; the rest say once, few, many or name a class of expanded clone.

j_call v_call clone_size d_call cdr3_aa cdr3_nt
TRBJ2-5 TRBV5-1 NA TRBD2 CASSFAGGAGQETQYF TGCGCCAGCAGCTTCGCCGGAGGAGCGGGGCAAGAGACCCAGTACTTC
TRBJ1-2 TRBV18 NA NA CASSPGPGLSYGYTF TGTGCCAGCTCACCCGGACCAGGTTTAAGCTATGGCTACACCTTC
TRBJ1-2 TRBV9 NA TRBD1 CASKGRGLADGYTF TGTGCCAGCAAGGGCAGGGGGCTGGCCGATGGCTACACCTTC
TRBJ2-7 TRBV6-2/TRBV6-3 NA NA CASSSHRRGSYEQYF TGTGCCAGCAGTTCCCACCGTAGAGGCTCCTACGAGCAGTACTTC
TRBJ2-2 TRBV11-2 few NA CASRSIGGYTGELFF TGTGCCAGCAGAAGTATAGGAGGGTACACCGGGGAGCTGTTTTTT
TRBJ1-3 TRBV6-5 few TRBD1 CASSTGGGNTIYF TGTGCCAGCAGTACAGGGGGCGGAAACACCATATATTTT
TRBJ1-1 TRBV7-9 many NA CASSRNQNTEAFF TGTGCCAGCAGCAGAAATCAGAACACTGAAGCTTTCTTT
TRBJ2-7 TRBV12-5 NA NA CASGPTRYEQYF TGTGCTAGTGGCCCGACGCGCTACGAGCAGTACTTC
TRBJ2-6 TRBV13 NA NA CASSREDSPTSGANVLTF TGTGCCAGCAGCCGGGAGGACAGCCCGACCTCTGGGGCCAACGTCCTGACTTTC
TRBJ2-5 TRBV12-3/TRBV12-4 many TRBD2 CASSFTGGPETQYF TGTGCCAGCAGTTTTACGGGGGGGCCGGAGACCCAGTACTTC
TRBJ2-1 TRBV30 NA TRBD2 CAWSVLAGYNEQFF TGTGCCTGGAGTGTACTAGCGGGGTACAATGAGCAGTTCTTC
TRBJ2-7 TRBV18 NA NA CASSPGRAPYEQYF TGTGCCAGCTCACCAGGCAGGGCCCCCTACGAGCAGTACTTC
TRBJ2-3 TRBV20-1 NA TRBD1 CSARGGQGATDTQYF TGCAGTGCCCGGGGGGGACAGGGGGCCACAGATACGCAGTATTTT
TRBJ1-6 TRBV12-3/TRBV12-4 many NA CASSLAGENSPLHF TGTGCCAGCAGTTTAGCTGGGGAGAATTCACCCCTCCACTTT
TRBJ2-2 TRBV5-1 NA NA CASSLMVTGELFF TGCGCCAGCAGCTTGATGGTCACCGGGGAGCTGTTTTTT
TRBJ2-5 TRBV7-9 few TRBD1 CASSPGDRGQQETQYF TGTGCCAGCAGCCCCGGGGACAGGGGGCAGCAAGAGACCCAGTACTTC
TRBJ2-4 TRBV6-5 few NA CASSYSIKAKNIQYF TGTGCCAGCAGTTACTCAATCAAAGCCAAAAACATTCAGTACTTC
TRBJ1-5 TRBV6-6 NA NA CASSYVGYQPQHF TGTGCCAGCAGTTACGTGGGATATCAGCCCCAGCATTTT
TRBJ2-1 TRBV12-3/TRBV12-4 many TRBD1 CASTLGTGNNEQFF TGTGCCAGCACCCTAGGGACAGGGAACAATGAGCAGTTCTTC
TRBJ2-3 TRBV20-1 few TRBD1 CSARATRDRGWDTQYF TGCAGTGCTAGAGCCACAAGGGACAGGGGATGGGATACGCAGTATTTT
TRBJ2-1 TRBV4-2 few NA CASSQELARGEQFF TGTGCCAGCAGCCAAGAACTAGCCCGAGGGGAGCAGTTCTTC
TRBJ1-5 TRBV20-1 NA NA CSARDLGQPQHF TGCAGTGCTAGAGATCTCGGTCAGCCCCAGCATTTT
TRBJ1-4 TRBV29-1 NA NA CSVAPEATNEKLFF TGCAGCGTGGCCCCAGAGGCAACTAATGAAAAACTGTTTTTT
TRBJ1-1 TRBV9 few NA CASSVEPNTEAFF TGTGCCAGCAGCGTAGAACCCAACACTGAAGCTTTCTTT
TRBJ2-1 TRBV6-2/TRBV6-3 few NA CASSYTRQAWNEQFF TGTGCCAGCAGTTACACGCGACAGGCTTGGAATGAGCAGTTCTTC
TRBJ2-2 TRBV4-3 many NA CASSPRGLLNTGELFF TGCGCCAGCAGCCCGCGGGGACTTTTGAACACCGGGGAGCTGTTTTTT
TRBJ2-7 TRBV6-1 NA NA CASSEGGLPYEQYF TGTGCCAGCAGTGAAGGGGGGCTTCCCTACGAGCAGTACTTC
TRBJ1-1 TRBV3-1 many NA CASSPNEGEAFF TGTGCCAGCAGCCCTAATGAAGGTGAAGCTTTCTTT
TRBJ2-2 TRBV7-2 few NA CASSPRGGGELFF TGTGCCAGCAGCCCCCGTGGCGGCGGGGAGCTGTTTTTT
TRBJ1-4 TRBV20-1 few NA CSARNLLEKLFF TGCAGTGCCAGAAATCTCCTCGAAAAACTGTTTTTT
TRBJ1-1 TRBV3-1 few NA CASSQARGIMNTEAFF TGTGCCAGCAGCCAAGCCCGGGGGATTATGAACACTGAAGCTTTCTTT
TRBJ2-3 TRBV2 few TRBD2 CASTSSGGAGTDTQYF TGTGCCAGCACCAGTAGCGGGGGGGCCGGCACAGATACGCAGTATTTT
TRBJ1-1 TRBV5-1 few NA CASSLEEAGMNTEAFF TGCGCCAGCAGCCTGGAAGAGGCGGGAATGAACACTGAAGCTTTCTTT
TRBJ1-2 TRBV6-5 few NA CASSYSRSGEAGYTF TGTGCCAGCAGTTACTCGAGGTCCGGGGAGGCTGGCTACACCTTC
TRBJ1-1 TRBV28 few NA CASSPSPRALAAFF TGTGCCAGCAGTCCTTCCCCCAGGGCTTTGGCTGCTTTCTTT
TRBJ1-2 TRBV2 NA NA CASSPDTNLGYTF TGTGCCAGCAGTCCGGACACGAATCTTGGCTACACCTTC
TRBJ2-1 TRBV20-1 few TRBD2 CSASSGSGAWFF TGCAGTGCTAGCTCTGGTAGCGGGGCTTGGTTCTTC